A selection of T cell receptor beta chains follows, all from one sample in a study of blood T cell repertoires in COVID-19. The repertoire was sequenced with immunoSEQ multiplex PCR; TCRdb's copy has only in-frame clones and lacks some. This table has fewer than 250,000 clones, around nine tenths appearing once. The sequenced sample consisted of PBMCs or T cells enriched from blood (not recorded which). Every receptor here comes from a man aged 25-45 years who had recovered from COVID-19. Both conserved end residues are part of each CDR3. D genes are given only for firm matches. Clone size is given for some rows only: seen once, a few or many times, or a class if the clone is expanded.

D	size	V	J	CDR3	DNA
TRBD1	NA	TRBV4-1	TRBJ1-1	CASSHEGNRGPDPEAFF	TGCGCCAGCAGCCATGAAGGAAACAGGGGGCCGGATCCAGAAGCTTTCTTT
NA	NA	TRBV24-1	TRBJ1-4	CATLRPSTEKLFF	TGTGCCACCCTGAGGCCATCGACGGAAAAACTGTTTTTT
TRBD2	NA	TRBV3-1/TRBV3-2	TRBJ2-3	CASSQSGDVTDTQYF	TGTGCCAGCAGCCAAAGCGGGGATGTCACAGATACGCAGTATTTT
TRBD1	NA	TRBV14	TRBJ2-1	CASSHYRGLRREQFF	TGTGCCAGCAGCCATTATAGGGGGCTTAGGCGTGAGCAGTTCTTC
TRBD2	once	TRBV11-2	TRBJ2-5	CASSPRLAGAQETQYF	TGTGCCAGCAGCCCAAGACTAGCGGGAGCACAAGAGACCCAGTACTTC
TRBD1	NA	TRBV7-2	TRBJ1-1	CASSLATGEAFF	TGTGCCAGCAGCTTAGCGACAGGGGAAGCTTTCTTT
NA	NA	TRBV7-9	TRBJ2-5	CASSLDGQTQETQYF	TGTGCCAGCAGCTTAGACGGACAGACCCAAGAGACCCAGTACTTC
NA	NA	TRBV3-1/TRBV3-2	TRBJ2-1	CASSQEEVGRAYEQFF	TGTGCCAGCAGCCAAGAGGAGGTCGGGCGGGCCTATGAGCAGTTCTTC
NA	once	TRBV12-3/TRBV12-4	TRBJ1-2	CASSSSYGYTF	TGTGCCAGCAGTTCTAGCTATGGCTACACCTTC
NA	NA	TRBV29-1	TRBJ2-5	CSAYLLGREAETQYF	TGCAGCGCTTACCTCCTGGGCAGGGAGGCGGAGACCCAGTACTTC
TRBD2	NA	TRBV5-1	TRBJ2-3	CASSSSGGGRTDTQYF	TGCGCCAGCAGCTCCTCCGGGGGGGGGCGCACAGATACGCAGTATTTT
NA	NA	TRBV9	TRBJ2-1	CASSVVGGVIYEQFF	TGTGCCAGCAGCGTAGTTGGCGGGGTTATATATGAGCAGTTCTTC
TRBD1	NA	TRBV7-9	TRBJ2-1	CASSLTTGPNEQFF	TGTGCCAGCAGCTTAACGACAGGGCCTAATGAGCAGTTCTTC
NA	few	TRBV6-5	TRBJ2-3	CASSPNSDTQYF	TGTGCCAGCAGTCCTAACTCAGATACGCAGTATTTT
NA	NA	TRBV6-5	TRBJ1-1	CASTETGILNTEAFF	TGTGCCAGCACGGAGACGGGGATATTGAACACTGAAGCTTTCTTT
TRBD1	NA	TRBV30	TRBJ1-3	CAWTHRGSGNTIYF	TGTGCCTGGACCCACAGGGGGTCTGGAAACACCATATATTTT
TRBD2	NA	TRBV24-1	TRBJ2-5	CATSGGRGVETQYF	TGTGCCACCAGTGGCGGGAGAGGGGTAGAGACCCAGTACTTC
TRBD2	few	TRBV5-1	TRBJ2-2	CASSRTGTSGGEELFF	TGCGCCAGCAGCAGGACCGGGACTAGCGGGGGCGAGGAGCTGTTTTTT
NA	NA	TRBV30	TRBJ1-3	CAWSVGGIGNTIYF	TGTGCCTGGAGTGTAGGGGGAATTGGAAACACCATATATTTT
TRBD2	NA	TRBV18	TRBJ2-2	CASSPRGEGTGELFF	TGTGCCAGCTCACCACGCGGGGAGGGCACCGGGGAGCTGTTTTTT
TRBD1	NA	TRBV27	TRBJ1-1	CATRTGNTEAFF	TGTGCCACCCGGACAGGGAACACTGAAGCTTTCTTT
TRBD1	NA	TRBV5-6	TRBJ1-2	CASSLDDRGHGYTF	TGTGCCAGCAGCTTGGACGACAGGGGGCACGGCTACACCTTC
TRBD2	NA	TRBV6-4	TRBJ2-2	CASSGTSGPTGELFF	TGTGCCAGCAGCGGGACTAGCGGACCTACCGGGGAGCTGTTTTTT
NA	NA	TRBV7-2	TRBJ1-6	CASSFSGGSPLHF	TGTGCCAGCAGCTTCTCCGGGGGTTCACCCCTCCACTTT
NA	once	TRBV12-3/TRBV12-4	TRBJ2-3	CASSSQAADTQYF	TGTGCCAGCAGTTCTCAGGCCGCAGATACGCAGTATTTT